This T cell receptor beta chain was recovered during a study of early T cells in non-severe SARS-CoV-2 infection. This clonotype was seen ten or more times. Trimming pared 10 bases from V and 0 bases from J, leaving 28 bases between. The CDR3 has 19 residues. MiXCR, run by TCRdb on the 5' RACE reads, gives a single entry per CDR3 protein. The sample yields around 110,000 distinct CDR3 sequences, over 8.5% seen once. Sequencing was performed on whole blood. The TCR was taken from an adult who was a healthcare worker with PCR-confirmed SARS-CoV-2 infection or an uninfected control (not recorded which). The rearrangement links TRBV12-3 or TRBV12-4 to TRBJ2-1; D may correspond to TRBD1 or TRBD2 (5 bases each). CDR3 sequence: CATSGPSPPPGSSYNEQFF. CDR3 in DNA: TGTGCCACTTCGGGGCCCTCCCCCCCTCCGGGAAGCTCCTACAATGAGCAGTTCTTC.